The clone carrying this T cell receptor beta chain was picked up one time. The antigen is unknown. CDR3 size: 17 residues. From germline, CDR1 is SQVTM and CDR2 ANQGSEA. The V segment lost 1 base and the J segment 1 base; nucleotides outside the gene matches: 9. This entry comes from a study of cytomegalovirus exposure and HLA in healthy donors. Separation from the roughly 690-subject first cohort characterized the 120-subject validation cohort, to which the donors belonged. Regarding the study as a whole: According to a subsequent analysis, TCR clusters from the first cohort were inclined to appear together in the 120 validation repertoires.

Method: immunoSEQ multiplex PCR; TCRdb's copy keeps in-frame clones and lacks some. The sample consists of approximately 150,000 clones, roughly 86% of them appearing once. Material: PBMCs. This receptor was taken from a man in his late teens or twenties in good health and CMV-seropositive. This chain joins TRBV29-1 and TRBJ2-5; 10 nucleotides match TRBD2. CDR3 DNA: TGCAGCGTTGAAGGGGGTATTAGCGGGAGGCCCCAAGAGACCCAGTACTTC. The encoded protein is CSVEGGISGRPQETQYF.